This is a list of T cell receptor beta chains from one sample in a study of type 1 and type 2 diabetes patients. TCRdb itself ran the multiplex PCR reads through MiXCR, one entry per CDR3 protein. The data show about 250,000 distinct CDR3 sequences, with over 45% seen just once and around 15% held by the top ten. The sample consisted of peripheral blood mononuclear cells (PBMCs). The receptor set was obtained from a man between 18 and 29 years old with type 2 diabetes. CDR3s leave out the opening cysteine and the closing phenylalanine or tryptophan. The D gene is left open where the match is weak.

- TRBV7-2 ASSFPHGLQETQY
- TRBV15 ATSRHRTNTGELF
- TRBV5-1 ASSRETGVGYGYT
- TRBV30 AWQRGAFSNTGELF
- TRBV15 ATGRTDNQPQH
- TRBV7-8 ASSSTLFGMNTEAF
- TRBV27 ASSLSGAGEKLF
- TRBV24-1 ATSDQGGGANVLT
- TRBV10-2 ASSESGRGEDMNTEAF
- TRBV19 ASSITQGPGYT
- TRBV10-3 AISERGDGTQY
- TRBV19 ATEDQGTQY
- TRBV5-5 ASSSSDTEAF
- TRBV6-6 ASSTPTRVPGQGEQY
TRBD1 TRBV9 ASSLARGQGTYEQY
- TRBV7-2 ASSPRLDDSYEQY
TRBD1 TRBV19 ASRQGGGTNEKLF
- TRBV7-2 ASSPVRQNNEQF
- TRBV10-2 ASSEGSGGIGLEETQY
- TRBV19 ASSMRYPGETQY
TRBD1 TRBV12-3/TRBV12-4 ASSLLDRVTEAF
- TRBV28 ASSPGTLGTEAF